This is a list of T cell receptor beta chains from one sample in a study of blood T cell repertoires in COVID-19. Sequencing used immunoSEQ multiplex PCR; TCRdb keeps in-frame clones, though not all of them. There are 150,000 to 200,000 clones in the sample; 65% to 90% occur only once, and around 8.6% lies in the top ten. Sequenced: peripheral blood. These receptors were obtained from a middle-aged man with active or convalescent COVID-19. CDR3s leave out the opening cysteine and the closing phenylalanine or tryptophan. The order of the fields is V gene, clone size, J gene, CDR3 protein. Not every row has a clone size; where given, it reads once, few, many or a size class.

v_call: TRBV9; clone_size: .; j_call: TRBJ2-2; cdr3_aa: ASSVRDRRTRNTGELF
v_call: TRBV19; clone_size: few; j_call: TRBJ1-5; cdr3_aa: ASSDSNSNQPQH
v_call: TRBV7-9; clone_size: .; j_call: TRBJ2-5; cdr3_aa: ASSVLATQETQY
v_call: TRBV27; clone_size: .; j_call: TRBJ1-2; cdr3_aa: ASTSPGTGFYT
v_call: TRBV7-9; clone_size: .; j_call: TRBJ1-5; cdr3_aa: ASSFGTGVFNQPQH
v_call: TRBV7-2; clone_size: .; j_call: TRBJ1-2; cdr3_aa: ASSLQGAAGYT
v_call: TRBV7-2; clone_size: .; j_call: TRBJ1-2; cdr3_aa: ASSPGVQARSGGYT
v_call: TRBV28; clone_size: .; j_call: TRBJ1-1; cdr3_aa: ASSCPTGACHEAF
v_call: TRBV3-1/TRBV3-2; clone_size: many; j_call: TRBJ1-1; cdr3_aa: ASSRSGQLNTEAF
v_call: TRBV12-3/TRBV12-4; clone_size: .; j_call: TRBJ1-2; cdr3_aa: ASSLVQDGYT
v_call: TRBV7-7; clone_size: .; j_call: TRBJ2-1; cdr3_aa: ASSPAAPTGYNEQF